This TCR beta chain was sequenced in a study of blood T cells in healthy people across ages. Every sample yielded at least 7 million isolated PBMCs. A word on this clonotype: Its matching antigen is unknown.

Findings and limits, study-wide: Roughly linear age-related decline in beta diversity appeared, significant by age 40. In long-lived donors, naive CD4+ cell counts and diversity exceeded those of aged donors.

A second about 6 to 12 cycle PCR used barcoded and J-beta primers. Sequencing recovered at least 2.5 million CDR3-containing paired-end reads from each sample. MiXCR was run by TCRdb on the 5' RACE reads, yielding one entry per CDR3 protein. The profile shows about 1.4 million distinct CDR3 sequences, roughly 60% of them singletons. The source of this sequence is a man between 18 and 35 years old in good health. Sequenced: blood.

The CDR3, as DNA: TGTGCCAGCAGTATGACCGGGAACAGAGATGGCTACACCTTC. Its protein is CASSMTGNRDGYTF. V usage is TRBV25-1 and J usage is TRBJ1-2; the D is unclear. Trimming took 5 bases from V and 6 from J, leaving 16 bases between them. Germline V gene sequence: CDR1 MGHDK, CDR2 SYGVNS. This CDR3 contains 14 residues.